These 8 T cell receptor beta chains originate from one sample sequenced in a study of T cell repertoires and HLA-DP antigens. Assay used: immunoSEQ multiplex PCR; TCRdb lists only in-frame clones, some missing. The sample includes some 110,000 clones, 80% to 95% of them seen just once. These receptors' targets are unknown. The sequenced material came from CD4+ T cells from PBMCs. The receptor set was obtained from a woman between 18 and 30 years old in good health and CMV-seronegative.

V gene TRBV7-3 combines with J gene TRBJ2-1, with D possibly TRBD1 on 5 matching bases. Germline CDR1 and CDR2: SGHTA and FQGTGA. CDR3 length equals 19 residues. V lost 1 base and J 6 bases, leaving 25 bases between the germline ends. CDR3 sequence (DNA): TGTGCCAGCAGCTTAATGCCCCCGGTGGGGCAGGGCCTCATCAATGAGCAGTTCTTC. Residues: CASSLMPPVGQGLINEQFF.

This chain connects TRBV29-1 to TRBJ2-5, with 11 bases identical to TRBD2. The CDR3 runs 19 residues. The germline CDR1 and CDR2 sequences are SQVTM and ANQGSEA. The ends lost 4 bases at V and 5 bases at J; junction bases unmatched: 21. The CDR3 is CSVGRGGLTSGSVEETQYF. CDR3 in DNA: TGCAGCGTTGGAAGAGGGGGGTTAACTAGCGGGAGCGTAGAGGAGACCCAGTACTTC.

CDR3 nucleotide sequence: TGTGCCACCAGCTACTCTCCTCCCGATACGCAGTATTTT. Translation gives CATSYSPPDTQYF. The chain joins TRBV15 to TRBJ2-3; no definite D call. Germline lookup yields CDR1 LNHNV and CDR2 YYDKDF (reference sequence). Trimming pared 5 bases from V and 6 bases from J, leaving 12 bases between. CDR3 length: 13 amino acids.

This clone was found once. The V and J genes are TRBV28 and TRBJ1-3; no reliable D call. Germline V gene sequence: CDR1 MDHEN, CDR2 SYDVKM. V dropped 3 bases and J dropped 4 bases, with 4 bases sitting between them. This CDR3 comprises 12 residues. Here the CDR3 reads CASSFMGNTIYF. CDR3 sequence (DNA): TGTGCCAGCAGTTTTATGGGAAACACCATATATTTT.

CDR3 DNA: TGCAGCGTTGACCATAGCGGGAGGCCAAGCTCCTACAATGAGCAGTTCTTC. Residues: CSVDHSGRPSSYNEQFF. This chain joins TRBV29-1 and TRBJ2-1; 10 bases fit TRBD2. V trimming: 3 bases; J trimming: 0 bases; junction bases outside the gene matches: 8. The CDR3 length is 17 residues. Germline CDR1 SQVTM, CDR2 ANQGSEA.

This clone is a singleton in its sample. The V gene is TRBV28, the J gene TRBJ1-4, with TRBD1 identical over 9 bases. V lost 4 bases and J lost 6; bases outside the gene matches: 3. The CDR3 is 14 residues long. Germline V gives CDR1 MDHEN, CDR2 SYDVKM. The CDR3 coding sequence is TGTGCCAGCAGTTCCGGGACAGGGTATGAAAAACTGTTTTTT. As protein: CASSSGTGYEKLFF.

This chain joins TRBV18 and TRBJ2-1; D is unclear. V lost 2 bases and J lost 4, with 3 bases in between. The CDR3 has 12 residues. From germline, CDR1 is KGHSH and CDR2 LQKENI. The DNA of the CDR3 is TGTGCCAGCTCACCAGGGTACAATGAGCAGTTCTTC. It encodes CASSPGYNEQFF.

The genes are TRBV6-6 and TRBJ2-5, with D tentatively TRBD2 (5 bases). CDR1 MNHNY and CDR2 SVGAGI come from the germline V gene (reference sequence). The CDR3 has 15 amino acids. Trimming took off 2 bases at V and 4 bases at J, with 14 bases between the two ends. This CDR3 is CASSYPSLAGETQYF. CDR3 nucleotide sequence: TGTGCCAGCAGTTACCCTTCTCTAGCAGGAGAGACCCAGTACTTC.